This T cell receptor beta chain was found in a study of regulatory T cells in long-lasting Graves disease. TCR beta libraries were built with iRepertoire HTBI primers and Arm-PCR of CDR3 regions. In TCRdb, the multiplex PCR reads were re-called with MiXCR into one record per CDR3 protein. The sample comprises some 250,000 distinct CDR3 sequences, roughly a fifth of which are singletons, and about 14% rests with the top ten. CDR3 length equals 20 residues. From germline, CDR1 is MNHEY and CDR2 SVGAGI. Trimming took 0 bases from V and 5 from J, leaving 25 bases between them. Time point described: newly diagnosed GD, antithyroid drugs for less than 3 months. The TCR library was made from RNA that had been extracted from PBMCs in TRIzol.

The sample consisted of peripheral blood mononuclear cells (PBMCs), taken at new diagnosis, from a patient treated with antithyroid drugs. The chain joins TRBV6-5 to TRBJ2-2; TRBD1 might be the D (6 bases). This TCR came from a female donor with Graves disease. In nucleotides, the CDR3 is TGTGCCAGCAGTTACTCGTTATCAGGGGCGCGCGGTATGCGGACCGGGGAGCTGTTTTTT. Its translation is CASSYSLSGARGMRTGELFF.